This entry lists 29 T cell receptor beta chains sequenced from one sample in a study of cytomegalovirus exposure and HLA in healthy donors. The PCR was carried out with 60 Vbeta primers and 13 Jbeta primers. Assay used: immunoSEQ multiplex PCR; TCRdb lists only in-frame clones, some missing. The table has approximately 150,000 clones, roughly 80% seen once. Sequences were obtained from PBMCs. Receptors were obtained from a man in his forties or fifties in good health and CMV-seronegative.

The rearrangement uses TRBV6-5 and TRBJ2-7; TRBD2 agrees at 8 bases. Germline V gives CDR1 MNHEY, CDR2 SVGAGI. The CDR3 spans 14 residues. With 4 bases clipped from V and 2 bases from J, the junction kept 4 bases outside the gene matches. CDR3 in DNA: TGTGCCAGCAGTTCGCGGGGGGAGACCTACGAGCAGTACTTC. This encodes CASSSRGETYEQYF.

The rearrangement links TRBV14 to TRBJ2-3, with 7 bases lining up with TRBD1. The germline gives CDR1 SGHDN, CDR2 FVKESK. V lost 6 bases and J lost 3; bases outside the gene matches: 3. CDR3 length: 13 residues. For the CDR3, the DNA is TGTGCCAGCAGTCCGACAGGGACAGATACGCAGTATTTT. Translated, it gives CASSPTGTDTQYF.

This chain links TRBV6-5 with TRBJ1-5; D gene ambiguous. V was trimmed by 4 bases and J by 0 bases, leaving 10 bases between them. In germline, CDR1 is MNHEY, CDR2 SVGAGI. The CDR3 extends over 15 amino acids. CDR3 sequence (DNA): TGTGCCAGCAGTTTGAACAGCTTTAGCAATCAGCCCCAGCATTTT. It yields the protein CASSLNSFSNQPQHF.

This CDR3 reads CASSPERTEAFF. CDR3 nucleotide sequence: TGTGCCAGCTCCCCTGAGAGGACTGAAGCTTTCTTT. V and J are TRBV18 and TRBJ1-1, with no clear D. The CDR3 totals 12 residues. Germline CDR1 is KGHSH and CDR2 is LQKENI. V was pared by 6 bases and J by 5 bases, with 10 bases between.

On this clone: Other DNA sequences from this sample encode an identical CDR3 as well. The J gene is TRBJ2-3, the V gene TRBV7-3; possibly TRBD1 for D (6 bases). CDR3 length: 14 residues. Germline V gene lookup returns CDR1 SGHTA and CDR2 FQGTGA. V lost 5 bases, J lost 0 bases, and 9 bases lay in between. CDR3 loop: CASSPGQSTDTQYF. CDR3 bases: TGTGCCAGCAGCCCAGGACAGAGCACAGATACGCAGTATTTT.

The gene calls are TRBV18 and TRBJ2-7; D is perhaps TRBD1 (6 bases). In germline, CDR1 is KGHSH, CDR2 LQKENI. The ends were cut back, 2 bases at V and 6 bases at J, with 14 bases in the middle. CDR3 length: 14 residues. The CDR3 loop is CASSPTGQTGEQYF. The CDR3 DNA reads as TGTGCCAGCTCACCAACTGGACAGACCGGCGAGCAGTACTTC.

The chain has TRBV4-1 and TRBJ2-4, with D perhaps matching TRBD2 (6 bases). CDR3 length equals 14 residues. CDR1 MGHRA and CDR2 YSYEKL come from the germline V gene. V gave up 4 bases and J gave up 4 bases, with 11 bases separating them. The CDR3 reads CASSPPGLKNIQYF. As DNA, the CDR3 is TGCGCCAGCAGCCCACCGGGACTTAAAAACATTCAGTACTTC.

V gene TRBV7-6 combines with J gene TRBJ1-1, with unresolved D. The germline gives CDR1 SGHVS, CDR2 FNYEAQ. Trimming shortened V by 6 bases and J by 0 bases, and 8 bases separated the two germline ends. The CDR3 spans 13 residues. The CDR3: CASRTNMNTEAFF. The CDR3 DNA follows: TGTGCCAGCAGGACAAATATGAACACTGAAGCTTTCTTT.

The chain combines TRBV6-6 with TRBJ1-6; 8 positions match TRBD1. From germline, CDR1 is MNHNY and CDR2 SVGAGI (reference sequence). V lost 4 bases, J lost 3 bases, and 5 bases stayed unmatched. The CDR3 runs 16 residues. The DNA for the CDR3 is TGTGCCAGCAGTTCAGAAACAGGGGGCTATAATTCACCCCTCCACTTT. Translation gives CASSSETGGYNSPLHF.

The rearrangement links TRBV5-1 to TRBJ1-1; the D is unclear. The V gene's germline CDR1 is SGHRS and CDR2 YFSETQ. V gave up 3 bases and J gave up 1 base, with 16 bases separating them. The CDR3 extends over 16 amino acids. The CDR3 region has the DNA TGCGCCAGCAGCTACCTCCTGGGGAGGACGAACACTGAAGCTTTCTTT. This codes for CASSYLLGRTNTEAFF.

V gene TRBV7-2 combines with J gene TRBJ2-1; D remains ambiguous. V was cut by 1 base and J by 0 bases, with 19 bases left in between. Germline CDR1 is SGHTA and CDR2 is FQGNSA. The CDR3 consists of 19 residues. CDR3 in DNA: TGTGCCAGCAGCTTAGTATGGGCTGACGCGACCAGCTCCTACAATGAGCAGTTCTTC. Encoded protein: CASSLVWADATSSYNEQFF.

The gene calls are TRBV5-6 and TRBJ2-3; 9 bases are shared with TRBD2. Per the germline V gene, CDR1 is SGHDT and CDR2 is YYEEEE. V was clipped by 0 bases and J by 3 bases; unmatched bases: 5. CDR3 size: 16 residues. CDR3: CASSLVGGGGTDTQYF. The CDR3 DNA reads as TGTGCCAGCAGCTTGGTAGGCGGGGGGGGGACAGATACGCAGTATTTT.

The rearrangement links TRBV19 to TRBJ2-3; weak D call: TRBD1 (8 bases). Trimming shortened V by 5 bases and J by 3 bases, and 18 bases separated the two germline ends. The CDR3 has 16 residues. The germline V gene encodes CDR1 LNHDA and CDR2 SQIVND (reference sequence). CDR3 nucleotides: TGTGCCAGTAGTCCGTACTACAGGGGGGGTACAGATACGCAGTATTTT. Residues: CASSPYYRGGTDTQYF.

The chain uses TRBV28 and TRBJ1-2, with 7 positions matching TRBD1. With 4 bases clipped from V and 6 bases from J, the junction kept 5 bases outside the gene matches. Per the germline V gene, CDR1 is MDHEN and CDR2 is SYDVKM. CDR3 length: 13 residues. DNA for the CDR3: TGTGCCAGCAGTTCATCAGGGGGGAATGGCTACACCTTC. This codes for CASSSSGGNGYTF.

This clone has a handful of counts. Different DNA sequences within this sample yield the same CDR3. V usage is TRBV5-1 and J usage is TRBJ2-1, with TRBD2 identical over 8 bases. The CDR3 sequence is 15 residues long. The V segment lost 0 bases and the J segment 4 bases; nucleotides outside the gene matches: 3. CDR1 and CDR2 from the germline V gene are SGHRS and YFSETQ. The CDR3 nucleotides read TGCGCCAGCAGCTTGGCCGGGGGGGCTTACAATGAGCAGTTCTTC. Its translation: CASSLAGGAYNEQFF. The complete variable domain, with remaining parts taken from reference TRBV5-1 and TRBJ2-1, reads KAGVTQTPRYLIKTRGQQVTLSCSPISGHRSVSWYQQTPGQGLQFLFEYFSETQRNKGNFPGRFSGRQFSNSRSEMNVSTLELGDSALYLCASSLAGGAYNEQFFGPGTRLTVL.

This clone was observed once. The V gene is TRBV5-1, the J gene TRBJ1-1; 8 nucleotides match TRBD1. The germline V gene encodes CDR1 SGHRS and CDR2 YFSETQ. With V trimmed by 4 bases and J by 6 bases, 5 bases remained unmatched. This CDR3 contains 13 residues. CDR3 sequence (DNA): TGCGCCAGCAGCCCGACAGGGGTACCTGAAGCTTTCTTT. Protein sequence: CASSPTGVPEAFF.

This chain connects TRBV7-6 to TRBJ2-5, with a tentative D call TRBD1 (6 bases). Germline V CDR1 and CDR2: SGHVS, FNYEAQ. V was trimmed by 1 base and J by 4 bases, leaving 10 bases between them. This CDR3 has 14 residues. CDR3 sequence: CASSLVQGRETQYF. For the CDR3, the DNA is TGTGCCAGCAGCTTAGTACAGGGTCGAGAGACCCAGTACTTC.

V is TRBV5-1 and J is TRBJ1-4; 9 bases map to TRBD1. CDR1 is SGHRS, CDR2 YFSETQ, per germline. Unmatched junction bases numbered 15, after V lost 4 bases and J lost 5 bases. The CDR3 runs to 18 residues. The CDR3 bases are TGCGCCAGCAGCCTGGGAGTTTACAGGGGGCCGGGGAATGAAAAACTGTTTTTT. Protein product: CASSLGVYRGPGNEKLFF.

The V gene is TRBV10-3, the J gene TRBJ1-2; TRBD1 agrees at 11 bases. The CDR3 is 15 amino acids. With 2 bases clipped from V and 5 bases from J, the junction kept 4 bases outside the gene matches. Looked up from germline, CDR1 is ENHRY and CDR2 is SYGVKD. CDR3 sequence (DNA): TGTGCCATCAGTGAGAGGGGGGACAGGGGGTATGGCTACACCTTC. It yields the protein CAISERGDRGYGYTF.

The chain uses TRBV5-4 and TRBJ1-2, with TRBD1 as a possible D gene (6 bases). The V gene lost 0 bases and the J gene lost 3 bases, with 12 bases spanning the gap. Germline V gene sequence: CDR1 SGHNT, CDR2 YYREEE (reference sequence). The CDR3 runs 15 residues. This CDR3 is CASSLGRGEYYGYTF. The DNA for the CDR3 is TGTGCCAGCAGCTTGGGCAGGGGAGAGTACTATGGCTACACCTTC.

This clone has only one observation. V usage is TRBV2 and J usage is TRBJ2-3; D might be TRBD2 (6 bases). The CDR3 has 15 residues. Trimming shortened V by 8 bases and J by 5 bases, and 20 bases separated the two germline ends. The germline V gene encodes CDR1 SNHLY and CDR2 FYNNEI. CDR3 residues: CASGGGPLFIDTQYF. The DNA of the CDR3 is TGTGCCAGCGGTGGAGGGCCCCTGTTCATAGATACGCAGTATTTT.

This clone appeared a few times. The gene calls are TRBV5-4 and TRBJ2-1, with a possible D match to TRBD1 (7 bases). Germline loops: CDR1 SGHNT, CDR2 YYREEE (reference sequence). There are 15 residues in the CDR3. Trimming removed 4 bases from V and 5 bases from J, with 16 bases in between. CDR3 DNA: TGTGCCAGCAGCCTGCGGGGACAGTTGGACAATGAGCAGTTCTTC. Residues: CASSLRGQLDNEQFF.

This chain connects TRBV7-3 to TRBJ2-3, with 11 bases that match TRBD2. V shed 1 base and J 8 bases; nucleotides not matched to a gene: 17. The germline CDR1 and CDR2 sequences are SGHTA and FQGTGA. CDR3 length equals 19 residues. The DNA for the CDR3 is TGTGCCAGCAGCTTAAACGCGCTAGCGGGGGGCCCCATGTCTGCTACGCAGTATTTT. As protein: CASSLNALAGGPMSATQYF.

The chain joins TRBV7-6 to TRBJ2-7, with 8 positions matching TRBD1. The CDR3 length is 15 residues. V was pared by 5 bases and J by 2 bases, with 8 bases of the junction left unmatched. In germline, CDR1 is SGHVS, CDR2 FNYEAQ. The CDR3 region has the DNA TGTGCCAGCAGCCAAGGACAGGGCCCGGCCTACGAGCAGTACTTC. Its translation: CASSQGQGPAYEQYF. The whole variable domain, remainder taken from reference TRBV7-6 and TRBJ2-7, is GAGVSQSPRYKVTKRGQDVALRCDPISGHVSLYWYRQALGQGPEFLTYFNYEAQQDKSGLPNDRFSAERPEGSISTLTIQRTEQRDSAMYRCASSQGQGPAYEQYFGPGTRLTVT.

The chain combines TRBV29-1 with TRBJ2-5; 11 bases agree with TRBD1. The DNA end is more similar to TRBJ2-7, so the J call may be wrong. The CDR3 is made up of 16 amino acids. Germline V gives CDR1 SQVTM, CDR2 ANQGSEA. The CDR3 nucleotides are TGCAGCGTTCGCCCCCGGACAGGGGGCATAGGATACGAGCAGTACTTC. Its translation is CSVRPRTGGIGYEQYF.

This chain links TRBV12-5 with TRBJ2-5; the D gene is possibly TRBD1 (5 bases). V was cut by 5 bases and J by 0 bases, with 16 bases left in between. Per germline, CDR1 LGHNT and CDR2 FRNRAP. The CDR3 totals 16 residues. The CDR3 is CASGKGAGSYQETQYF. CDR3 coding DNA: TGTGCTAGTGGTAAAGGGGCAGGGTCATACCAAGAGACCCAGTACTTC.

This rearrangement joins TRBV7-9 to TRBJ1-1; a weak D match, TRBD1 (5 bases). V lost 2 bases to trimming and J lost 3 bases, with 16 bases between them. The germline V gene encodes CDR1 SEHNR and CDR2 FQNEAQ (reference sequence). The length of the CDR3 is 16 residues. CDR3 amino acids: CASSLTSGGIDTEAFF. The CDR3 nucleotides are TGTGCCAGCAGCTTAACGAGCGGGGGTATAGACACTGAAGCTTTCTTT.

This chain uses TRBV4-1 with TRBJ2-7, with D perhaps matching TRBD2 (6 bases). The germline gives CDR1 MGHRA, CDR2 YSYEKL. The V gene lost 1 base and the J gene lost 0 bases, with 16 bases spanning the gap. This CDR3 contains 17 residues. This CDR3 is CASSQVRPGLYSYEQYF. Written as DNA, the CDR3 is TGCGCCAGCAGCCAAGTTCGGCCGGGACTGTACTCCTACGAGCAGTACTTC.

The gene calls are TRBV9 and TRBJ1-1, with D tentatively TRBD1 (5 bases). The germline V gene has CDR1 SGDLS and CDR2 YYNGEE. V lost 1 base and J lost 4, with 14 bases in between. The length of the CDR3 is 15 residues. CDR3 sequence: CASSVLGGVGTEAFF. The CDR3 DNA follows: TGTGCCAGCAGCGTACTGGGGGGGGTCGGCACTGAAGCTTTCTTT.